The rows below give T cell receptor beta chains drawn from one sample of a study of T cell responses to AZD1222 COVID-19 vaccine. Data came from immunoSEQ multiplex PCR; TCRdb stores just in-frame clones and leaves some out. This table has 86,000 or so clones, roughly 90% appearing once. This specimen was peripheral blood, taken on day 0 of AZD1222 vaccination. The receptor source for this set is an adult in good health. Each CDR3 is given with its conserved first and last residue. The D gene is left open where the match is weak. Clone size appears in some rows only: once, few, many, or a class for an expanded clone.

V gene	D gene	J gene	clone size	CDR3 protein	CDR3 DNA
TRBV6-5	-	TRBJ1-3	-	CASRRDSNSGNTIYF	TGTGCCAGCAGACGTGACAGTAACTCTGGAAACACCATATATTTT
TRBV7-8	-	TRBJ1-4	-	CASSLANRGLNEKLFF	TGTGCCAGCAGCTTAGCAAATAGAGGGCTTAATGAAAAACTGTTTTTT
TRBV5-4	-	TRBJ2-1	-	CASSLDRSSYNEQFF	TGTGCCAGCAGTTTAGATAGGAGCTCCTACAATGAGCAGTTCTTC
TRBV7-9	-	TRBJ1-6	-	CASSLEVGDSPLHF	TGTGCCAGCAGCTTAGAAGTTGGGGATTCACCCCTCCACTTT
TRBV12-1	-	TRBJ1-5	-	CASSSRTAAGSNQPQHF	TGTGCCAGCAGCTCCCGGACAGCTGCAGGTAGCAATCAGCCCCAGCATTTT
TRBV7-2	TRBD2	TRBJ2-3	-	CASSSGLAGGSDTQYF	TGTGCCAGCAGCTCCGGACTAGCGGGGGGCTCAGATACGCAGTATTTT
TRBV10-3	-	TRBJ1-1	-	CAIRPQGRAIEAFF	TGTGCCATCAGACCTCAGGGTCGGGCAATTGAAGCTTTCTTT
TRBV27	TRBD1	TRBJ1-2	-	CASSSQGAIRGYTF	TGTGCCAGCAGTTCACAGGGGGCTATACGAGGCTACACCTTC
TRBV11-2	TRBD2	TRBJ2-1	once	CASSSSGRGDEQFF	TGTGCCAGCAGCTCTAGCGGGAGAGGGGATGAGCAGTTCTTC
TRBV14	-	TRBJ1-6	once	CASSHIARSGTPLHF	TGTGCCAGCAGCCACATCGCCCGGTCGGGAACACCCCTCCACTTT
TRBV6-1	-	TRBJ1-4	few	CASSEFVGNEKLFF	TGTGCCAGCAGTGAATTCGTAGGAAATGAAAAACTGTTTTTT
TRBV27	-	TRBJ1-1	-	CASSPGGGWTEAFF	TGTGCCAGCAGCCCCGGCGGGGGGTGGACTGAAGCTTTCTTT
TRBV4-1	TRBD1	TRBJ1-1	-	CASSQVGTANTEAFF	TGCGCCAGCAGCCAAGTTGGGACAGCGAACACTGAAGCTTTCTTT
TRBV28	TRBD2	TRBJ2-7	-	CATTSGQTYEQYF	TGTGCCACGACTAGCGGCCAGACCTACGAGCAGTACTTC
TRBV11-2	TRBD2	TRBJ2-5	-	CASSSGLARQETQYF	TGTGCCAGCAGCTCCGGACTAGCCCGCCAAGAGACCCAGTACTTC
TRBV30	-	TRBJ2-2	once	CAWSLGRGTGELFF	TGTGCCTGGAGTTTGGGTAGGGGCACCGGGGAGCTGTTTTTT
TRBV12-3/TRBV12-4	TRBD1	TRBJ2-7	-	CASSRQGEYEQYF	TGTGCCAGCAGTCGACAGGGAGAGTACGAGCAGTACTTC
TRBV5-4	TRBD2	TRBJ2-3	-	CASSLVLAGTTDTQYF	TGTGCCAGCAGCTTGGTACTAGCGGGGACAACAGATACGCAGTATTTT
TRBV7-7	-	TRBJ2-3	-	CASSPGGTDTQYF	TGTGCTAGCAGCCCAGGGGGCACAGATACGCAGTATTTT
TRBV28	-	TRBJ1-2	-	CASSLGQGFNYGYTF	TGTGCCAGCAGTTTAGGCCAGGGCTTTAACTATGGCTACACCTTC
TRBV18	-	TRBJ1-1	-	CASSPGSDTEAFF	TGTGCCAGCTCACCAGGCTCAGACACTGAAGCTTTCTTT
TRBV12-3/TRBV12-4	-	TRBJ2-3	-	CASRLTRADTQYF	TGTGCCAGCCGACTCACCAGGGCAGATACGCAGTATTTT
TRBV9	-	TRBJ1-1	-	CASSDVTGTEAFF	TGTGCCAGCAGCGACGTGACGGGGACTGAAGCTTTCTTT
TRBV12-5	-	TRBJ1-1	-	CASWDGMNTEAFF	TGTGCTAGTTGGGACGGAATGAACACTGAAGCTTTCTTT
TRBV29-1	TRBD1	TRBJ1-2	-	CSVRGQNGYTF	TGCAGCGTCAGGGGGCAAAATGGCTACACCTTC
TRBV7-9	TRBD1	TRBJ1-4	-	CASSLPGQDTTNEKLFF	TGTGCCAGCAGCTTGCCGGGACAGGACACAACTAATGAAAAACTGTTTTTT
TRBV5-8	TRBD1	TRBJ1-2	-	CASSWGQPFYGYTF	TGTGCCAGCAGCTGGGGACAGCCGTTCTATGGCTACACCTTC
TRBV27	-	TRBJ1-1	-	CASSFGWGTHTEAFF	TGTGCCAGCAGTTTTGGTTGGGGGACCCACACTGAAGCTTTCTTT
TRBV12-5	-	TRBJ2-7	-	CASGLNSGTYEQYF	TGTGCTAGTGGTTTGAATTCAGGGACCTACGAGCAGTACTTC
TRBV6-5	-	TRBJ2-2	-	CASSYHPGSLTGELFF	TGTGCCAGCAGTTACCACCCGGGCTCCCTCACCGGGGAGCTGTTTTTT
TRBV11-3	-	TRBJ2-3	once	CASSFAETDTQYF	TGTGCCAGCAGCTTTGCAGAAACAGATACGCAGTATTTT
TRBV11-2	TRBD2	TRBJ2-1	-	CASSLGAGVDEQFF	TGTGCCAGCAGCTTAGGAGCGGGGGTGGATGAGCAGTTCTTC
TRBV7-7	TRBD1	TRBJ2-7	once	CASSLGQGAYEQYF	TGTGCTAGCAGCTTGGGACAGGGAGCCTACGAGCAGTACTTC
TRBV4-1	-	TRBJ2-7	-	CASSQVYGGIEQYF	TGCGCCAGCAGCCAAGTCTACGGAGGGATCGAGCAGTACTTC
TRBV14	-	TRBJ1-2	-	CASSQALGASYGYTF	TGTGCCAGCAGCCAGGCTCTGGGGGCCTCCTATGGCTACACCTTC
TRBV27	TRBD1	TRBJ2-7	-	CASSPISLQGNYEQYF	TGTGCCAGCAGTCCTATAAGTCTACAGGGGAACTACGAGCAGTACTTC
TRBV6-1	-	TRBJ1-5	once	CASSEGGGNQPQHF	TGTGCCAGCAGTGAAGGCGGCGGCAATCAGCCCCAGCATTTT
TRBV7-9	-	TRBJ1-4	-	CASSLQQDITGGKLFF	TGTGCCAGCAGCCTGCAACAGGACATCACCGGCGGGAAACTGTTTTTT
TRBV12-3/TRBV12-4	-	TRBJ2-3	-	CASSNRGTQYF	TGTGCCAGCAGCAACCGAGGGACGCAGTATTTT
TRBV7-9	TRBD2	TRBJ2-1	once	CASSVGGLAGQREFF	TGTGCCAGCAGCGTTGGGGGACTAGCGGGACAACGCGAGTTCTTC
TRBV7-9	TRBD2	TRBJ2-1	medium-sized	CASSPGTSGSNEQFF	TGTGCCAGCAGCCCGGGGACTAGCGGGAGTAATGAGCAGTTCTTC
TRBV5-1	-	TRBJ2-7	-	CASSWTPPTYEQYF	TGCGCCAGCAGCTGGACCCCTCCGACCTACGAGCAGTACTTC
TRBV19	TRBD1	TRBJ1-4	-	CASRADRGREKLFF	TGTGCCAGCCGAGCCGACAGGGGGCGAGAAAAACTGTTTTTT
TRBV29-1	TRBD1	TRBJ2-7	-	CSVEGTGDFISLGEQYF	TGCAGCGTTGAAGGGACAGGGGACTTCATCAGCTTGGGAGAGCAGTACTTC
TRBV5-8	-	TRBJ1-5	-	CASSNPDRDQPQHF	TGTGCCAGCAGCAATCCTGACAGAGATCAGCCCCAGCATTTT
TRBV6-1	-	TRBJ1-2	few	CASSESGGSNYGYTF	TGTGCCAGCAGTGAGTCGGGGGGATCCAACTATGGCTACACCTTC
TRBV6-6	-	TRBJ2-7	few	CASSGGSAYEQYF	TGTGCCAGCAGTGGAGGGAGCGCCTACGAGCAGTACTTC
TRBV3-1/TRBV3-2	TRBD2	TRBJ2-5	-	CASSQDGLAGPRPETQYF	TGTGCCAGCAGCCAAGATGGGCTAGCGGGGCCTCGGCCAGAGACCCAGTACTTC
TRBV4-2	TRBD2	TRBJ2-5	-	CASSPFSGGGRETQYF	TGTGCCAGCAGCCCGTTTAGCGGGGGGGGGAGAGAGACCCAGTACTTC